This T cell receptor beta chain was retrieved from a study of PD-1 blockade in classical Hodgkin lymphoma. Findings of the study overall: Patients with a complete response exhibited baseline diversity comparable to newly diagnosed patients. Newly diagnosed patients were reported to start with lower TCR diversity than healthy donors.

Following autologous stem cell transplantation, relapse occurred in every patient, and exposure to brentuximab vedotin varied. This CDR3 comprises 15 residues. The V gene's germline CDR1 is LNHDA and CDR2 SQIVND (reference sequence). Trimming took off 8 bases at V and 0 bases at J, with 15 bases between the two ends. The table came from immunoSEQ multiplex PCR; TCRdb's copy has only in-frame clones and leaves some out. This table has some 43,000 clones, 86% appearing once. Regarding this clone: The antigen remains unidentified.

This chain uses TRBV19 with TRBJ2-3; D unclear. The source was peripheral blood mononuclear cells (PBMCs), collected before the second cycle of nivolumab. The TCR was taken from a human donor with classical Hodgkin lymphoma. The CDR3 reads CASQPGPLSTDTQYF. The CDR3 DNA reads TGTGCCAGTCAGCCAGGTCCACTTAGCACAGATACGCAGTATTTT.